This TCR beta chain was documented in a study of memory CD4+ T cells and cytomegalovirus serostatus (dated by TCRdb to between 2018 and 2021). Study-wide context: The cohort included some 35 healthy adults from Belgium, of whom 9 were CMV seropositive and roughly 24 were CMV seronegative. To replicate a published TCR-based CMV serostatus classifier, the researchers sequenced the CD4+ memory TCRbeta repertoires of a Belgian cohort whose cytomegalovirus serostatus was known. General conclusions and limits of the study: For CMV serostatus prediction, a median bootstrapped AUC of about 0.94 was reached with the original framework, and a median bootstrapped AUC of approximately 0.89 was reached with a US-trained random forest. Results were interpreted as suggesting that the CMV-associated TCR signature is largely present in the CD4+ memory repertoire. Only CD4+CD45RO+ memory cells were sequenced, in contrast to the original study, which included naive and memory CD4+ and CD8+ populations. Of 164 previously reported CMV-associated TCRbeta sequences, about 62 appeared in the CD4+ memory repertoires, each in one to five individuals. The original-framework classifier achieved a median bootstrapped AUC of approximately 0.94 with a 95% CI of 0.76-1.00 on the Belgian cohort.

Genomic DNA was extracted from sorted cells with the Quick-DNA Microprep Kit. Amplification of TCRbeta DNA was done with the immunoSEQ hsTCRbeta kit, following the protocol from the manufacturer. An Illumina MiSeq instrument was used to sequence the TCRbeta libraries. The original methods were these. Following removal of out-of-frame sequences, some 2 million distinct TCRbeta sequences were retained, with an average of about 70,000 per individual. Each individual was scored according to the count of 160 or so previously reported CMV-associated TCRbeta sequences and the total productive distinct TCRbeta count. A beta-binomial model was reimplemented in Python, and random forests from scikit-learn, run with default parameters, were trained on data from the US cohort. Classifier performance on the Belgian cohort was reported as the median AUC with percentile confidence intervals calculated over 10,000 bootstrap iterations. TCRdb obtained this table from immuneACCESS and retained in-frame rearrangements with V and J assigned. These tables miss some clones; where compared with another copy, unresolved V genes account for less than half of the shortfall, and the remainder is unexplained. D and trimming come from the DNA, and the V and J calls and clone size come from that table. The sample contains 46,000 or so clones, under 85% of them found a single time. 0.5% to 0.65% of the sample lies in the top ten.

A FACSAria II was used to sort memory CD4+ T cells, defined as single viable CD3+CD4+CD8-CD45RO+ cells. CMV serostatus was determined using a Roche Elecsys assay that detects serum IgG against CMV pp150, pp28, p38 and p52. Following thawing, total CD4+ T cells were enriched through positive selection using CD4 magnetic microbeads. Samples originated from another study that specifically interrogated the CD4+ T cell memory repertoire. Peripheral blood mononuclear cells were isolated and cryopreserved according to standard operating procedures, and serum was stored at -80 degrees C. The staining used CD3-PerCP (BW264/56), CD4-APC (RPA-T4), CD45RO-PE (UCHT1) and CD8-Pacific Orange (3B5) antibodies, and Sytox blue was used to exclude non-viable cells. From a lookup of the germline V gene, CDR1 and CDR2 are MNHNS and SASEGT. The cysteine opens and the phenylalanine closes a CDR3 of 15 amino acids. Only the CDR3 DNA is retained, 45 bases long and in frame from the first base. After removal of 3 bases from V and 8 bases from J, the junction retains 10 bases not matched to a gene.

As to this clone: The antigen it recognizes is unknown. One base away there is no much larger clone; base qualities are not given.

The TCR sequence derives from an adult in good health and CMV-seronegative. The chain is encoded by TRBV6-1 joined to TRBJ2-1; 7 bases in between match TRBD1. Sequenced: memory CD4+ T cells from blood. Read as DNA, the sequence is TGTGCCAGCAGTGAGACAGGGTACCCCAGGGATGAGCAGTTCTTC. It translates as CASSETGYPRDEQFF.